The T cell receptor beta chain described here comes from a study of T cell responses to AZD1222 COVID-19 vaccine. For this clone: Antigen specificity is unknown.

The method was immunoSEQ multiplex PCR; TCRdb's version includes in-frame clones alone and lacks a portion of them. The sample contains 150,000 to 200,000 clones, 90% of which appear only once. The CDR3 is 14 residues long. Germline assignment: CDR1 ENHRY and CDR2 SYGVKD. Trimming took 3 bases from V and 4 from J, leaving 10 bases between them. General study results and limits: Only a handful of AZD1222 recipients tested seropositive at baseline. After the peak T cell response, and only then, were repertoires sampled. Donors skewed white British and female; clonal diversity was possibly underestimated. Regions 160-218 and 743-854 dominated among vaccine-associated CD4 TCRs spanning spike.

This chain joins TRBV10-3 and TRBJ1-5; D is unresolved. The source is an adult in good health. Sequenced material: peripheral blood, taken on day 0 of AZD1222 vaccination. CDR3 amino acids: CAISDIGGNQPQHF. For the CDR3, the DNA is TGTGCCATCAGTGATATTGGTGGGAATCAGCCCCAGCATTTT.